This paragraph covers one T cell receptor beta chain sequence. This sample is part of a study of graft-versus-host responses after intestinal transplantation. For the study at large: After anti-thymocyte globulin induction, recipients took tacrolimus and steroids for about 3 years.

The assay was immunoSEQ multiplex PCR, and TCRdb's table has in-frame clones only and misses some. The data contain 9,500 to 15,000 clones, nearly 95% of them singletons. The CDR3 is 13 amino acids. Deletions cut 3 bases from V and 2 bases from J, with 9 bases between. The germline gives CDR1 SGHRS, CDR2 YFSETQ. This chain connects TRBV5-1 to TRBJ2-7, with no clear D. The sequence came from a human patient who received an intestinal transplant, so some T cells may come from the graft donor. The sample was PBMCs, taken less than 110 days after intestinal transplant. CDR3 region: CASSSDGPYEQYF. In DNA, the CDR3 is TGCGCCAGCAGCTCGGACGGACCCTACGAGCAGTACTTC.